The sample holds many counts of the clone carrying this TCR beta chain. Its antigen is still unknown. The study tagged each TCR cDNA molecule with a unique molecular identifier. In TCRdb, the 5' RACE reads were re-called with MiXCR into one record per CDR3 protein. The sample holds roughly 39,000 distinct CDR3 sequences; about 6.8% are singletons and the top ten take roughly two fifths. These data originate in a study of spatial heterogeneity in lung cancer. Across the study: Detection consistently yielded more beta chains than alpha chains. The study's findings and limits: At resection, ubiquitous expanded tumor TCRs appeared in blood more than at follow-up.

V dropped 3 bases and J dropped 4; count of bases not matched to a gene: 5. Per the germline V gene, CDR1 is SGHRS and CDR2 is YFSETQ. The CDR3 loop spans 14 amino acids. Time point defined: sample taken at primary tumor resection. Unsorted whole RNA samples from tumor, nontumor lung or frozen PBMC were sequenced. The sequence was collected from a female donor with early-stage non-small cell lung cancer. The genes are TRBV5-1 and TRBJ2-7, with 9 bases that match TRBD1. Sequencing was performed on PBMCs, taken at surgery. CDR3 sequence reads: CASSSGQGRYEQYF. The DNA of the CDR3 is TGCGCCAGCAGCTCCGGACAGGGGAGGTACGAGCAGTACTTC. The whole variable domain, filled in from reference TRBV5-1 and TRBJ2-7, reads KAGVTQTPRYLIKTRGQQVTLSCSPISGHRSVSWYQQTPGQGLQFLFEYFSETQRNKGNFPGRFSGRQFSNSRSEMNVSTLELGDSALYLCASSSGQGRYEQYFGPGTRLTVT.